Listed below are T cell receptor beta chains from one sample, sequenced in a study of T cell responses to AZD1222 COVID-19 vaccine. The repertoire was sequenced with immunoSEQ multiplex PCR; TCRdb's copy has only in-frame clones and lacks some. The sample carries 150,000 to 200,000 clones, 70% to 90% recorded once. The sequencing here drew on peripheral blood, taken on day 0 of AZD1222 vaccination. The source of these receptors is an adult in good health. Both conserved end residues are part of each CDR3. A D gene is named only where the DNA matches it firmly. Not all rows give a size; the values are once, few, many and, for expanded clones, a class.

clone size	D gene	V gene	J gene	CDR3 protein	CDR3 DNA
-	-	TRBV5-1	TRBJ2-5	CASSLGEGGAMETQYF	TGCGCCAGCAGCTTGGGAGAAGGGGGTGCGATGGAGACCCAGTACTTC
-	TRBD1	TRBV6-5	TRBJ1-2	CASSKSGTDYGYTF	TGTGCCAGCAGCAAATCGGGGACAGACTATGGCTACACCTTC
once	TRBD1	TRBV7-9	TRBJ2-5	CASSVGTGQETQYF	TGTGCCAGCAGCGTAGGGACAGGCCAAGAGACCCAGTACTTC
-	TRBD1	TRBV4-1	TRBJ2-3	CASSPQFTGEDTQYF	TGCGCCAGCAGCCCCCAGTTCACAGGGGAAGATACGCAGTATTTT
-	TRBD1	TRBV19	TRBJ1-3	CASSIDPGQSSGNTIYF	TGTGCCAGTAGTATAGACCCGGGACAGAGCTCTGGAAACACCATATATTTT
-	-	TRBV29-1	TRBJ2-7	CSVTASTRADEQYF	TGCAGCGTTACGGCATCGACACGGGCGGACGAGCAGTACTTC
-	-	TRBV19	TRBJ2-2	CASSMANLNTGELFF	TGTGCCAGTAGTATGGCGAATCTGAACACCGGGGAGCTGTTTTTT
-	-	TRBV14	TRBJ2-7	CASSQRPDEQYF	TGTGCCAGCAGCCAAAGGCCTGACGAGCAGTACTTC
-	-	TRBV7-2	TRBJ1-2	CASSRDDYGYTF	TGTGCCAGCAGCCGCGATGACTATGGCTACACCTTC
-	-	TRBV25-1	TRBJ2-3	CASSEAEPLTDTQYF	TGTGCCAGCAGTGAAGCGGAGCCTCTCACAGATACGCAGTATTTT
-	TRBD1	TRBV28	TRBJ1-4	CASSAAGTGGDTNEKLFF	TGTGCCAGCAGTGCCGCCGGGACAGGGGGTGACACTAATGAAAAACTGTTTTTT
-	-	TRBV11-2	TRBJ1-2	CASSDGNNYGYTF	TGTGCCAGCAGCGACGGGAACAACTATGGCTACACCTTC
-	TRBD2	TRBV28	TRBJ2-1	CASTLGASGGYNEQFF	TGTGCCAGCACCCTGGGGGCTAGCGGGGGCTACAATGAGCAGTTCTTC
-	-	TRBV2	TRBJ1-6	CASLLITPNSPLHF	TGTGCCAGCCTGCTAATTACACCTAATTCACCCCTCCACTTT
-	TRBD1	TRBV7-9	TRBJ1-4	CASSPGQGNEKLFF	TGTGCCAGCAGTCCAGGACAGGGTAACGAAAAACTGTTTTTT
medium-sized	TRBD2	TRBV5-1	TRBJ2-1	CASSLVSGGADEQFF	TGCGCCAGCAGCTTAGTTAGCGGGGGGGCCGATGAGCAGTTCTTC
-	TRBD1	TRBV6-2/TRBV6-3	TRBJ2-5	CASSSTGGFQETQYF	TGTGCCAGCAGTTCCACAGGGGGGTTCCAAGAGACCCAGTACTTC
-	TRBD1	TRBV4-1	TRBJ2-1	CASSHRGQGKNEQFF	TGCGCCAGCAGCCATAGGGGACAGGGGAAAAATGAGCAGTTCTTC
-	TRBD2	TRBV30	TRBJ2-1	CAWKGGAGALYNEQFF	TGTGCCTGGAAAGGGGGAGCGGGGGCCCTCTACAATGAGCAGTTCTTC
-	TRBD2	TRBV5-1	TRBJ2-3	CASSFTSGRTDTQYF	TGCGCCAGCAGCTTCACTAGCGGGAGGACAGATACGCAGTATTTT
-	-	TRBV27	TRBJ1-1	CASSFRDSAEAFF	TGTGCCAGCAGTTTTCGGGACTCGGCTGAAGCTTTCTTT
-	-	TRBV30	TRBJ1-6	CAWSEVRTSLHF	TGTGCCTGGAGTGAGGTGAGGACTTCCCTCCACTTT
once	TRBD1	TRBV4-1	TRBJ1-6	CASSPEQGKNSPLHF	TGCGCCAGCAGCCCAGAACAGGGGAAGAATTCACCCCTCCACTTT
-	-	TRBV18	TRBJ1-4	CASSPVRGGGTTNEKLFF	TGTGCCAGCTCACCCGTTCGGGGTGGGGGTACAACTAATGAAAAACTGTTTTTT
few	-	TRBV7-2	TRBJ2-7	CASSPGTVSYEQYF	TGTGCCAGCAGCCCCGGGACGGTTTCCTACGAGCAGTACTTC
few	-	TRBV10-3	TRBJ2-3	CASAGSGLDTQYF	TGTGCCTCCGCCGGTAGCGGACTAGATACGCAGTATTTT
-	TRBD2	TRBV25-1	TRBJ2-7	CASSAGTSGMLVVEQYF	TGTGCCAGCAGTGCCGGGACTAGCGGGATGTTAGTTGTCGAGCAGTACTTC
few	-	TRBV5-5	TRBJ2-1	CASASGNPYNEQFF	TGTGCCAGCGCATCGGGGAATCCCTACAATGAGCAGTTCTTC
-	TRBD2	TRBV3-1/TRBV3-2	TRBJ2-3	CASSSWAGGGKKTDTQYF	TGTGCCAGCAGCTCCTGGGCTGGCGGGGGTAAGAAGACAGATACGCAGTATTTT
once	-	TRBV27	TRBJ2-3	CASSLSWGTDTQYF	TGTGCCAGCAGTTTATCATGGGGGACAGATACGCAGTATTTT
-	-	TRBV7-3	TRBJ2-7	CASSFGGSSYEQYF	TGTGCCAGCAGCTTTGGGGGCAGCTCCTACGAGCAGTACTTC
-	TRBD2	TRBV28	TRBJ2-5	CASSLKTTSGQETQYF	TGTGCCAGCAGTTTAAAAACGACTAGCGGACAAGAGACCCAGTACTTC
-	TRBD1	TRBV11-2	TRBJ2-5	CASSPRTGQRFQETQYF	TGTGCCAGCAGCCCCAGGACAGGGCAAAGGTTCCAAGAGACCCAGTACTTC
-	-	TRBV5-1	TRBJ1-5	CASSVSPYSNQPQHF	TGCGCCAGCAGCGTCAGCCCATATAGCAATCAGCCCCAGCATTTT
-	TRBD1	TRBV3-1/TRBV3-2	TRBJ1-2	CASSQDGTGVGYGYTF	TGTGCCAGCAGCCAAGACGGGACAGGGGTGGGTTATGGCTACACCTTC
-	-	TRBV5-1	TRBJ2-2	CASSSGGLIAGELFF	TGCGCCAGCAGTTCTGGGGGGCTAATTGCCGGGGAGCTGTTTTTT
few	-	TRBV6-5	TRBJ1-2	CASTLSGGGYTF	TGTGCCAGCACCCTCTCCGGGGGGGGCTACACCTTC